This entry describes one TCR beta chain. This record comes from a study of T cell changes during pregnancy in multiple sclerosis. V lost 3 bases and J lost 0, with 12 bases in between. CDR3 length equals 15 residues. Germline values: CDR1 MNHNS, CDR2 SASEGT. Produced via immunoSEQ multiplex PCR; TCRdb's table is partial and in-frame only. The profile covers tens of thousands of clones, with roughly 93% appearing a single time and approximately 2.5% taken by the ten largest. The sequence came from a female donor with multiple sclerosis, enrolled in a pregnancy study. Specimen: peripheral blood, collected in the second trimester of pregnancy. V and J are TRBV6-1 and TRBJ2-7; D uncertain. As DNA, the CDR3 is TGTGCCAGCAGTGATCAGGCAGTTAGCTCCTACGAGCAGTACTTC. Translation: CASSDQAVSSYEQYF.